This TCR beta chain was sequenced during a study of T-cell memory formation after mild COVID-19. Looking at the study overall: The TCR clusters were mostly specific to one donor. Broader study findings: Day 15 to 85 contracting clones showed balanced CD4/CD8; later expanders leaned CD4+. Proof of SARS-CoV-2 specificity was absent for the second-wave clones that crested on day 37. That cross-reactive memory joined was suggested by some responding clones appearing in pre-infection memory.

TCRdb called the 5' RACE reads again in MiXCR, with one record for every CDR3 protein. The sample has over 120,000 distinct CDR3 sequences; 6% to 6.5% are singletons. Between the trimmed V and J ends, which lost 3 bases and 5 bases, there was a span of 20 bases. Germline CDR1 ENHRY, CDR2 SYGVKD. The CDR3 contains 16 residues. At least ten counts were recorded for this clonotype. Its antigen is not known. Sequenced sample: PBMCs or a T cell subset sorted from them (not recorded which). The chain uses TRBV10-3 and TRBJ2-7; D is possibly TRBD2 (5 bases). The TCR sequence derives from an adult woman who had mild COVID-19 (a few samples of this study predate the infection). Cell type and time point are not known. The DNA of the CDR3 is TGTGCCATCAGTGACCCGGGGATTGACGGCCACCACGAGCAGTACTTC. Its protein is CAISDPGIDGHHEQYF.